These 20 T cell receptor beta chains share one sample of origin, sequenced in a study of vaccination effects on CD4 cells after COVID-19. Assay: immunoSEQ multiplex PCR; the TCRdb copy retains only in-frame clones and omits some. The sample holds tens of thousands of clones; 55% to 75% are singletons and the top ten take roughly 24%. The ViraFEST assay expanded antigen-specific CD4+ T cells with viral peptide pools before sequencing. An approximately ten-day culture period preceded the isolation of CD4+ T cells. Nobody among the vaccine recipients had prior SARS-CoV-2 infection (nucleocapsid antibodies were negative). These receptors lack a known antigen. This material consisted of CD4+ T cells from PBMCs cultured with HCoV-OC43 spike peptides, taken before COVID-19 vaccination. This sample's subset: HCoV-OC43 spike overlapping peptide pool stimulation. The receptor source for this set is a human donor who received a COVID-19 vaccine.

In its sample, this clone was seen a few times. This chain uses TRBV27 with TRBJ1-6; D might be TRBD1 (6 bases). The CDR3 runs to 17 residues. Germline values: CDR1 MNHEY, CDR2 SMNVEV (reference sequence). Deletions cut 0 bases from V and 9 bases from J, with 18 bases between. This chain's CDR3 is CASSLSSPGTFSSPLHF. The CDR3 DNA follows: TGTGCCAGCAGTTTATCGAGTCCCGGGACATTTTCTTCACCCCTCCACTTT.

This chain uses TRBV5-1 with TRBJ2-3; D is undetermined. CDR3 length: 14 residues. CDR1 is SGHRS and CDR2 is YFSETQ in the germline V gene. V was shortened by 2 bases and J by 0 bases, with 7 bases between the two germline ends. The CDR3 loop reads CASSLEPSTDTQYF. The CDR3 DNA is TGCGCCAGCAGCTTAGAGCCTAGCACAGATACGCAGTATTTT. Drawing the rest from reference TRBV5-1 and TRBJ2-3, the complete variable domain is KAGVTQTPRYLIKTRGQQVTLSCSPISGHRSVSWYQQTPGQGLQFLFEYFSETQRNKGNFPGRFSGRQFSNSRSEMNVSTLELGDSALYLCASSLEPSTDTQYFGPGTRLTVL.

This chain joins TRBV6-1 and TRBJ2-7, with 8 bases matching TRBD2. The V gene end was trimmed by 3 bases and the J gene end by 6 bases; junction bases not matched to a gene: 10. CDR3 length equals 15 residues. CDR1 and CDR2 from the germline V gene are MNHNS and SASEGT. In nucleotides, the CDR3 is TGTGCCAGCAGTGAGCGGGTACTAGCGGAGAGCGAGCAGTACTTC. It specifies CASSERVLAESEQYF.

Points on this clone: Germline is not matched at one junction end, which may reflect a read error. This chain joins TRBV7-7 and TRBJ2-5; D is possibly TRBD1 (6 bases). The CDR3 runs 15 residues. CDR1 SSHAT and CDR2 FNYEAQ come from the germline V gene (reference sequence). Here the CDR3 DNA reads TGTGCTAGCAGCCCCCAGGATGGCAGGGGAGAGACCCAGTACTTC. This gives the protein CASSPQDGRGETQYF.

The chain uses TRBV28 and TRBJ1-5; TRBD1 might be the D (5 bases). The CDR3 spans 16 residues. Trimming took off 6 bases at V and 0 bases at J, with 15 bases between the two ends. CDR1 is MDHEN and CDR2 is SYDVKM in the germline V gene. The CDR3 spells CASSLWRGSSNQPQHF. The CDR3 region has the DNA TGTGCCAGCAGCCTGTGGAGGGGCTCTAGCAATCAGCCCCAGCATTTT.

The rearrangement joins TRBV9 to TRBJ2-7; maybe TRBD2 (5 bases). Germline-derived CDR1 and CDR2 are SGDLS and YYNGEE. V was cut by 4 bases and J by 4 bases, with 12 bases left in between. The CDR3 extends over 13 amino acids. The CDR3 spells CASSRRTGYEQYF. Here the CDR3 DNA reads TGTGCCAGCAGCCGTAGGACTGGTTACGAGCAGTACTTC.

This rearrangement joins TRBV28 to TRBJ1-4; 9 bases map to TRBD1. The germline CDR1 and CDR2 sequences are MDHEN and SYDVKM. V lost 6 bases to trimming and J lost 5 bases; unmatched junction nucleotides: 4. CDR3 length: 14 amino acids. The CDR3 spells CASREDRGNEKLFF. The CDR3 DNA reads TGTGCCAGCAGGGAAGACAGGGGGAATGAAAAACTGTTTTTT.

This rearrangement joins TRBV7-2 to TRBJ1-5, with 9 nucleotides matching TRBD1. CDR3 length: 14 amino acids. The J segment lost 6 bases and the V segment lost 2 bases, leaving 2 bases of the junction unmatched. The germline V gene has CDR1 SGHTA and CDR2 FQGNSA. The CDR3, as DNA: TGTGCCAGCAGCTTAACGACAGGGGGTCAGCCCCAGCATTTT. It encodes CASSLTTGGQPQHF.

This clone has more than one count but fewer than ten. This chain uses TRBV5-4 with TRBJ1-4, with unresolved D. CDR3 size: 15 residues. The V gene lost 2 bases and the J gene lost 4 bases, with 12 bases spanning the gap. CDR1 and CDR2 (germline): SGHNT, YYREEE (reference sequence). The CDR3 bases are TGTGCCAGCAGCTTAAATGGCCCCCTTAATGAAAAACTGTTTTTT. This gives the protein CASSLNGPLNEKLFF.

The rearrangement uses TRBV28 and TRBJ2-4; 7 bases map to TRBD1. Losses at the gene ends were 6 bases for V and 0 bases for J; bases not matched to a gene: 5. The CDR3 consists of 15 residues. Germline CDR1 and CDR2: MDHEN and SYDVKM. This chain's CDR3 is CASSRTGLAKNIQYF. For the CDR3, the DNA is TGTGCCAGCAGCAGGACAGGTTTAGCCAAAAACATTCAGTACTTC.

This chain connects TRBV19 to TRBJ1-6; D call uncertain. V was trimmed by 1 base and J by 6 bases, leaving 13 bases between them. Per germline, CDR1 LNHDA and CDR2 SQIVND (reference sequence). The CDR3 length is 16 residues. DNA of the CDR3: TGTGCCAGTAGTATAGGGGCGGAGAGTTTTAATTCACCCCTCCACTTT. This encodes CASSIGAESFNSPLHF.

The chain has TRBV19 and TRBJ2-5; TRBD2 matches at 13 bases. V was pared by 5 bases and J by 2 bases, with 5 bases of the junction left unmatched. Germline loops: CDR1 LNHDA, CDR2 SQIVND (reference sequence). The CDR3 runs to 16 residues. The CDR3 DNA reads as TGTGCCAGTAGTCGGACTAGCGGGGGCCCTCAAGAGACCCAGTACTTC. Translated, it gives CASSRTSGGPQETQYF. The full variable domain, its missing parts supplied by reference TRBV19 and TRBJ2-5, is DGGITQSPKYLFRKEGQNVTLSCEQNLNHDAMYWYRQDPGQGLRLIYYSQIVNDFQKGDIAEGYSVSREKKESFPLTVTSAQKNPTAFYLCASSRTSGGPQETQYFGPGTRLLVL.

This clone was counted between two and nine times. For the CDR3, the DNA is TGTGCCAGTAGTATAGCGTTTGTAGTAGTAGAGCCCCAGCATTTT. This translates into CASSIAFVVVEPQHF. V and J are TRBV19 and TRBJ1-5; D gene ambiguous. Germline-derived CDR1 and CDR2 are LNHDA and SQIVND (reference sequence). V was clipped by 1 base and J by 8 bases, with 15 bases between them. This CDR3 contains 15 residues.

The chain has TRBV6-5 and TRBJ1-1; a possible D gene is TRBD1 (5 bases). V dropped 6 bases and J dropped 5 bases, with 16 bases sitting between them. Germline V gene sequence: CDR1 MNHEY, CDR2 SVGAGI. The CDR3 covers 14 residues. CDR3 region: CASSATKKGTEAFF. The CDR3 coding sequence is TGTGCCAGCAGCGCCACCAAAAAGGGGACTGAAGCTTTCTTT.

V and J are TRBV5-4 and TRBJ2-1, with TRBD2 matching 8 bases. V dropped 4 bases and J dropped 6; count of bases not matched to a gene: 6. Germline values: CDR1 SGHNT, CDR2 YYREEE (reference sequence). The CDR3 extends over 14 amino acids. The CDR3 DNA reads as TGTGCCAGCAGCCCGGGAACTAGCGGCAATGAGCAGTTCTTC. It is translated as CASSPGTSGNEQFF. Together with reference TRBV5-4 and TRBJ2-1, the CDR3 gives the full variable domain: ETGVTQSPTHLIKTRGQQVTLRCSSQSGHNTVSWYQQALGQGPQFIFQYYREEENGRGNFPPRFSGLQFPNYSSELNVNALELDDSALYLCASSPGTSGNEQFFGPGTRLTVL.

This clone was found once. The V gene is TRBV4-1, the J gene TRBJ2-5; 8 bases match TRBD2. V shed 3 bases, J shed 5 bases, and the junction held 11 bases outside the gene matches. There are 16 residues in the CDR3. The V gene's germline CDR1 is MGHRA and CDR2 YSYEKL. CDR3 region: CASSQVGTRFRETQYF. DNA of the CDR3: TGCGCCAGCAGCCAGGTCGGGACTAGGTTTAGGGAGACCCAGTACTTC.

The chain employs TRBV10-3 and TRBJ1-3; the D is unclear. The CDR3 has 13 amino acids. The germline V and J ends were trimmed by 2 bases and 1 base, with 3 bases remaining between them. CDR1 ENHRY and CDR2 SYGVKD come from the germline V gene. This CDR3 reads CAISEASGNTIYF. The CDR3 DNA is TGTGCCATCAGTGAGGCTTCTGGAAACACCATATATTTT.

The chain carries TRBV7-9 and TRBJ2-5; the match to TRBD2 covers 13 bases. V lost 3 bases to trimming and J lost 5 bases; unmatched junction nucleotides: 9. Germline CDR1 SEHNR, CDR2 FQNEAQ (reference sequence). The CDR3 is 17 residues long. As DNA, the CDR3 is TGTGCCAGCAGCTTGCCTGGGACTAGCGGGGCAGGGGAGACCCAGTACTTC. It yields the protein CASSLPGTSGAGETQYF.

This clone was recorded only once. J is TRBJ2-1 and V is TRBV19; TRBD2 matches at 9 bases. This CDR3 has 18 amino acids. Germline V lookup: CDR1 LNHDA, CDR2 SQIVND (reference sequence). V was pared by 3 bases and J by 0 bases, with 9 bases of the junction left unmatched. In DNA form, the CDR3 reads TGTGCCAGTAGTATGATCCCCTCTAGCGGGGCCTCCTACAATGAGCAGTTCTTC. This sequence encodes CASSMIPSSGASYNEQFF.

This clone was recorded a few times. This chain joins TRBV20-1 and TRBJ2-1; TRBD1 matches at 8 bases. Germline V gives CDR1 DFQATT, CDR2 SNEGSKA (reference sequence). The CDR3 runs 15 residues. J was trimmed by 7 bases and V by 3 bases; bases with no gene match: 11. The CDR3 nucleotides read TGCAGTGCTAGTATGGGACAGGAGTGGCGAAATGAGCAGTTCTTC. Translated: CSASMGQEWRNEQFF.